This is a list of T cell receptor beta chains from one sample in a study of control samples from healthy donors and cancer patients. Libraries were prepared by immunoSEQ multiplex PCR; TCRdb keeps only in-frame clonotypes and omits some of them. Of tens of thousands of clones in the sample, around 94% were seen once. The sequenced sample was blood. Every receptor here comes from a man aged 60-69 years in good health. CDR3s include the opening cysteine and the closing phenylalanine or tryptophan. The size field is filled for only some rows; it gives once, few, many or a size class.

CDR3: CSASLGLPSSTDTQYF
size: once
V: TRBV20-1
J: TRBJ2-3

CDR3: CASSIGQVLSNTEAFF
size: .
V: TRBV19
J: TRBJ1-1

CDR3: CASLGTPGGNSNQPQHF
size: once
V: TRBV19
J: TRBJ1-5

CDR3: CASSRLSLNTEAFF
size: .
V: TRBV5-5
J: TRBJ1-1

CDR3: CASSQAELYGYTF
size: once
V: TRBV4-1
J: TRBJ1-2

CDR3: CASSLVGGDGGYTF
size: .
V: TRBV7-9
J: TRBJ1-2

CDR3: CASSFPLTGLSDGYTF
size: .
V: TRBV7-9
J: TRBJ1-2

CDR3: CASSHTNGTGGGGSTGELFF
size: .
V: TRBV18
J: TRBJ2-2

CDR3: CASSLIVGGHGYTF
size: .
V: TRBV28
J: TRBJ1-2

CDR3: CASRLQVYEPQHF
size: .
V: TRBV6-6
J: TRBJ1-5

CDR3: CASSQGFSSSGNTIYF
size: .
V: TRBV18
J: TRBJ1-3

CDR3: CASSLAPGNTIYF
size: .
V: TRBV7-2
J: TRBJ1-3

CDR3: CASSPGLAGTNNEQFF
size: .
V: TRBV18
J: TRBJ2-1

CDR3: CASSSPGQGRGTDTQYF
size: .
V: TRBV18
J: TRBJ2-3

CDR3: CASSPPGGWTNEKLFF
size: .
V: TRBV18
J: TRBJ1-4

CDR3: CASIYSGNTIYF
size: .
V: TRBV6-5
J: TRBJ1-3

CDR3: CASSAHNNSPLHF
size: .
V: TRBV10-2
J: TRBJ1-6

CDR3: CASTTLAGLTDTQYF
size: .
V: TRBV7-9
J: TRBJ2-3

CDR3: CASSLTGAPNTGELFF
size: .
V: TRBV5-1
J: TRBJ2-2

CDR3: CASSSDRGGYTF
size: .
V: TRBV7-2
J: TRBJ1-2

CDR3: CASNLGQGQTPNTEAFF
size: .
V: TRBV21-1
J: TRBJ1-1

CDR3: CASTRATNEKLFF
size: .
V: TRBV19
J: TRBJ1-4

CDR3: CASSQDPGVWNTEAFF
size: .
V: TRBV14
J: TRBJ1-1

CDR3: CSVRGGGRGTDTQYF
size: once
V: TRBV29-1
J: TRBJ2-3

CDR3: CASSQAPTNEQYF
size: once
V: TRBV14
J: TRBJ2-7

CDR3: CASSLRRMDTQYF
size: .
V: TRBV7-2
J: TRBJ2-3

CDR3: CASSYGRPYEQYF
size: .
V: TRBV6-2/TRBV6-3
J: TRBJ2-7

CDR3: CASSDRGRREQFF
size: once
V: TRBV10-2
J: TRBJ2-1

CDR3: CASSLGGNLGEQYF
size: few
V: TRBV5-6
J: TRBJ2-7

CDR3: CASSLAAGQPQHF
size: .
V: TRBV7-8
J: TRBJ1-5

CDR3: CASSLGTGANEKLFF
size: .
V: TRBV5-4
J: TRBJ1-4

CDR3: CASSVGGQGKDGYTF
size: .
V: TRBV9
J: TRBJ1-2

CDR3: CASSYLGGTEAFF
size: once
V: TRBV6-2/TRBV6-3
J: TRBJ1-1

CDR3: CASSDTDRGNQPQHF
size: few
V: TRBV6-4
J: TRBJ1-5

CDR3: CASRGPGQKNEKLFF
size: .
V: TRBV6-5
J: TRBJ1-4

CDR3: CASSPSHFRVLHTEAFF
size: .
V: TRBV18
J: TRBJ1-1

CDR3: CASSEEVTGGNTIYF
size: .
V: TRBV2
J: TRBJ1-3

CDR3: CASSLGHAAGELFF
size: .
V: TRBV6-6
J: TRBJ2-2

CDR3: CASSQSGGPPQQFF
size: .
V: TRBV7-8
J: TRBJ2-1

CDR3: CASSQDRLRGQGVPPGGYTF
size: .
V: TRBV4-3
J: TRBJ1-2

CDR3: CASSFNIRQFTYEQYF
size: .
V: TRBV28
J: TRBJ2-7

CDR3: CASSLVGQGAYEQYF
size: .
V: TRBV11-2
J: TRBJ2-7

CDR3: CASSFGPGLAGASSYNEQFF
size: once
V: TRBV5-1
J: TRBJ2-1

CDR3: CASSYGRGGYNEQFF
size: once
V: TRBV6-2/TRBV6-3
J: TRBJ2-1

CDR3: CASSSGTKDEQYF
size: .
V: TRBV7-9
J: TRBJ2-7

CDR3: CASSKYIFIGTGKGYTF
size: .
V: TRBV21-1
J: TRBJ1-2

CDR3: CASSPDRSGEQFF
size: once
V: TRBV18
J: TRBJ2-1

CDR3: CASSQLAASGANVLTF
size: once
V: TRBV4-3
J: TRBJ2-6

CDR3: CAISESGSEEQFF
size: .
V: TRBV10-3
J: TRBJ2-1